The T cell receptor (beta chain) under discussion was sequenced for a study of blood T cell repertoires in COVID-19 (dated by TCRdb to 2018 to 2021). With respect to the entire study: Samples from collaborators originated in the United States, Italy and Spain and spanned both the acute and convalescent phases of COVID-19. The prospective study material was composed of cDNA or gDNA derived from T cells, B-cell-depleted T cells, or PBMCs. The dataset comprised deeply sampled blood TCRbeta repertoires from subjects exposed to, actively infected with, or recovered from COVID-19. The repertoires were released in a freely available public database intended as a resource for research on the immune response to SARS-CoV-2. Samples were obtained from the ongoing ImmuneRACE study (first 160 participants) and from roughly 1,300 subjects provided by 6 global collaborators. The sample metadata nearly always contained a de-identified subject ID, COVID-19 status, age in years and sex. Where available, HLA class I and class II types were taken from metadata supplied by the sample provider and were not determined by assay-based typing.

The immunoSEQ Assay, a bias-controlled multiplex PCR, was used to amplify TCRbeta CDR3 regions from genomic DNA. Per the source publication's procedure: Within the assay, amplification of reference gene primers was used to estimate how many nucleated cells each sample contained. To quantify the absolute abundance of each unique TCRbeta CDR3 rearrangement, sequence reads were collapsed and filtered. For each sample, productive Simpson clonality was calculated as the square root of Simpson's diversity index across productive rearrangements. As stored in TCRdb, this immuneACCESS dataset retains in-frame rearrangements with V and J assigned. A fraction of the clones does not appear; measured against another copy, unresolved V genes explain less than half of the discrepancy, and the remainder lacks a known reason. The V and J calls and clone size were taken over from that table, and D and trimming were inferred from the DNA. Recorded for this sample are around 210,000 clones; around nine tenths of them occurred a single time. The ten largest make up 1.5% of the sample.

Collaborating institutions collected whole blood in K2EDTA tubes following their own protocols. For TCRbeta analysis, collaborator samples were shipped as frozen whole blood, as isolated PBMCs, or as DNA extracted from either sample type. The germline V gene yields MNHNS for CDR1 and SASEGT for CDR2. The CDR3 measures 14 amino acids from cysteine to phenylalanine. The entry retains the CDR3 DNA only, 42 bases that are in frame from base 1. The V end gives up 7 bases and the J end 4 bases, leaving 7 bases in the junction not matched to a gene. There are a few counts of this clone. The antigen this receptor binds is unknown. No much larger clone is present one base from it, and per-base qualities are unavailable. Summary of the overall study and its limitations: Clinical and demographic metadata were provided uncurated, with the amount varying by source and participant.

Recombination linked TRBV6-1 to TRBJ1-5, and 7 bases in between align with TRBD1. The TCR sequence derives from a man aged 18 to 29 with active or convalescent COVID-19. The source material was peripheral blood. DNA sequence: TGTGCCAGCACCTCGGGACAGACGAATCAGCCCCAGCATTTT. Translated, it gives CASTSGQTNQPQHF.